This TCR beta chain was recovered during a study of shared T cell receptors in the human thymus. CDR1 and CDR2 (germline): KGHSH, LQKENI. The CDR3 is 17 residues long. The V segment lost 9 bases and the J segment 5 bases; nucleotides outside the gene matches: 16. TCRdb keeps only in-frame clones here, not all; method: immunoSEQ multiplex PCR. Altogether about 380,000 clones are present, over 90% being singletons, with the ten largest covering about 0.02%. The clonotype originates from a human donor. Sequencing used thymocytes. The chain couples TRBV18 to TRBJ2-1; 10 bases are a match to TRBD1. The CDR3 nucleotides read TGTGCCAGTTCCAATCCACCGGGACAGGGGTTTGACAATGAGCAGTTCTTC. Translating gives CASSNPPGQGFDNEQFF. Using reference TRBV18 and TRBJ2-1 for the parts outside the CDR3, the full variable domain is NAGVMQNPRHLVRRRGQEARLRCSPMKGHSHVYWYRQLPEEGLKFMVYLQKENIIDESGMPKERFSAEFPKEGPSILRIQQVVRGDSAAYFCASSNPPGQGFDNEQFFGPGTRLTVL.